Below, one TCR beta chain is given with its context. As handled by the study authors: Counts of nucleated cells, estimated from reference gene primer amplification, were obtained. Produced via immunoSEQ multiplex PCR; TCRdb's table is partial and in-frame only. Clone size and V and J calls were adopted from that table, with D and trimming inferred from the DNA. The repertoire consists of roughly 350,000 clones, with roughly 88% occurring once and the leading ten covering under 5%. The data were taken from a study of blood T cell repertoires in COVID-19. Study in general: The United States, Italy and Spain supplied acute and convalescent COVID-19 samples. PBMCs, B-cell-depleted T cells, or T cells were the source of the cDNA or gDNA that made up the material.

Germline CDR1 and CDR2: MDHEN and SYDVKM. The CDR3 runs to 16 residues. Between the trimmed V and J ends, which lost 6 bases and 0 bases, there was a span of 12 bases. This clonotype was obtained from a woman in her forties or fifties with active or convalescent COVID-19. V gene TRBV28 combines with J gene TRBJ2-6; tentatively, D is TRBD1 (5 bases). The sequenced sample consisted of peripheral blood. For the CDR3, the DNA is TGTGCCAGCAGCTTAGGGGCGGTCTCTGGGGCCAACGTCCTGACTTTC. It translates to CASSLGAVSGANVLTF.